This T cell receptor beta chain was captured by sequencing in a study of blood T cell repertoires in COVID-19. As originally analysed: Reference gene primer amplification gave estimated nucleated cell counts. Sequencing was performed with immunoSEQ multiplex PCR; in TCRdb, only in-frame clones are kept and a portion is missing. V and J calls and clone size are as listed in that table; D and trimming were resolved from the DNA. The sample carries about 140,000 clones, about 79% recorded once. Only a few counts were recorded for this clone. The receptor comes from a woman at least 80 years old with active or convalescent COVID-19. Sequencing was carried out using peripheral blood.

Here the CDR3 DNA reads TGTGCCAGCAGTTCGGCTCCGGGACAGGTCTCACCCCTCCACTTT. Amino acid sequence: CASSSAPGQVSPLHF. The chain joins TRBV27 to TRBJ1-6, with TRBD1 matching 8 bases. The CDR3 sequence is 15 residues long. Germline assignment: CDR1 MNHEY and CDR2 SMNVEV (reference sequence). Trimming removed 4 bases from V and 10 bases from J; junction bases left unmatched: 9.